The 11 T cell receptor beta chains listed next were all sequenced from one sample in a study of shared clonotypes between healthy human individuals. The assay was immunoSEQ multiplex PCR, and TCRdb's table has in-frame clones only and misses some. Among about 1.5 million clones, around 98% were seen once, and the ten largest hold about 0.42%. The material sequenced was naive CD4+ T cells sorted from blood. The sample's subset: CD45RA+ positively selected. Receptors were obtained from a young man in good health.

V usage is TRBV19 and J usage is TRBJ2-1; 8 bases match TRBD2. V shed 5 bases and J 0 bases; nucleotides not matched to a gene: 12. CDR1 LNHDA and CDR2 SQIVND come from the germline V gene (reference sequence). The CDR3 has 18 amino acids. For the CDR3, the DNA is TGTGCCAGTAGTGCTCAGTTCGGGAGGGCCGACTCCTACAATGAGCAGTTCTTC. Translated, it gives CASSAQFGRADSYNEQFF.

This chain uses TRBV5-4 with TRBJ2-5, with 10 positions matching TRBD2. J was trimmed by 0 bases and V by 4 bases; bases with no gene match: 3. Per the germline V gene, CDR1 is SGHNT and CDR2 is YYREEE (reference sequence). The CDR3 sequence is 15 residues long. The CDR3 reads CASSRGLADQETQYF. The DNA of the CDR3 is TGTGCCAGCAGCCGCGGACTAGCGGACCAAGAGACCCAGTACTTC.

This clone was detected once. In nucleotides, the CDR3 is TGCGCCAGCAGCTTGGAAGAGTCTCTCTACGAGCAGTACTTC. This encodes CASSLEESLYEQYF. This chain uses TRBV5-1 with TRBJ2-7; D is ambiguous. From germline, CDR1 is SGHRS and CDR2 YFSETQ. The CDR3 runs to 14 residues. Deletions cut 0 bases from V and 3 bases from J, with 10 bases between.

This chain uses TRBV7-8 with TRBJ2-1, with 9 nucleotides matching TRBD2. The ends lost 0 bases at V and 5 bases at J; junction bases unmatched: 2. The CDR3 consists of 15 residues. The germline CDR1 and CDR2 sequences are SGHVS and FQNEAQ. The CDR3 bases are TGTGCCAGCAGCTTAGCACTAGCGGGTAACAATGAGCAGTTCTTC. Its translation is CASSLALAGNNEQFF.

The V and J genes are TRBV28 and TRBJ1-5; a weak D match, TRBD1 (5 bases). Trimming took off 5 bases at V and 7 bases at J, with 18 bases between the two ends. This CDR3 spans 15 amino acids. The germline gives CDR1 MDHEN, CDR2 SYDVKM. The CDR3 spells CASSPSGGLGQPQHF. The CDR3 DNA follows: TGTGCCAGCAGTCCCTCGGGGGGTCTGGGGCAGCCCCAGCATTTT.

The chain joins TRBV7-9 to TRBJ2-7, with 7 bases identical to TRBD2. Trimming at V came to 5 bases and at J to 3 bases, leaving 10 bases not matched to a gene. The V gene's germline CDR1 is SEHNR and CDR2 FQNEAQ (reference sequence). The CDR3 has 15 residues. CDR3 amino acids: CASSTLSGEGYEQYF. The CDR3 nucleotides are TGTGCCAGCAGCACTTTGAGTGGGGAGGGCTACGAGCAGTACTTC.

V gene TRBV18 combines with J gene TRBJ1-1, with TRBD1 matching over 8 bases. The CDR3 length is 15 residues. V was pared by 6 bases and J by 2 bases, with 8 bases of the junction left unmatched. Germline CDR1 reads KGHSH; CDR2 reads LQKENI. The CDR3 DNA follows: TGTGCCAGCTCTCCGGACAGGGCCGCTAACACTGAAGCTTTCTTT. This codes for CASSPDRAANTEAFF.

The rearrangement joins TRBV19 to TRBJ1-1, with D tentatively TRBD1 (5 bases). V was pared by 7 bases and J by 0 bases, with 15 bases between. The CDR3 is 15 amino acids. Germline lookup yields CDR1 LNHDA and CDR2 SQIVND (reference sequence). The CDR3 loop is CASTPRTLMNTEAFF. The CDR3 region has the DNA TGTGCCAGTACCCCTAGGACACTCATGAACACTGAAGCTTTCTTT.

On this clone: The sample carries other DNA sequences with the same CDR3. The V gene is TRBV25-1, the J gene TRBJ1-5, with 9 nucleotides matching TRBD1. Germline V gene sequence: CDR1 MGHDK, CDR2 SYGVNS. The CDR3 consists of 13 residues. The trim removed 8 bases at V and 7 bases at J, leaving 6 bases unmatched. The CDR3 protein is CASQGQGSQPQHF. CDR3 DNA: TGTGCCAGCCAGGGACAGGGCAGCCAGCCCCAGCATTTT. The entire variable domain, with the rest obtained from reference TRBV25-1 and TRBJ1-5, is as follows: EADIYQTPRYLVIGTGKKITLECSQTMGHDKMYWYQQDPGMELHLIHYSYGVNSTEKGDLSSESTVSRIRTEHFPLTLESARPSHTSQYLCASQGQGSQPQHFGDGTRLSIL.

This chain links TRBV5-6 with TRBJ1-4, with D possibly matching TRBD1 (6 bases). The V end was cut by 7 bases, the J end by 0 bases, with 10 bases between. The CDR3 contains 14 residues. The germline V gene encodes CDR1 SGHDT and CDR2 YYEEEE. The CDR3 bases are TGTGCCAGCCGGGACACCTCAACTAATGAAAAACTGTTTTTT. It translates to CASRDTSTNEKLFF.

The chain is built from TRBV5-1 and TRBJ2-2; 12 nucleotides align to TRBD2. V gave up 6 bases and J gave up 5 bases; unmatched junction bases: 8. Germline lookup yields CDR1 SGHRS and CDR2 YFSETQ. This CDR3 has 16 residues. The CDR3 coding sequence is TGCGCCAGCAAAAAGACTAGCGGGAGTTCGACCGGGGAGCTGTTTTTT. As protein: CASKKTSGSSTGELFF.